The rows below give T cell receptor beta chains drawn from one sample of a study of blood T cell repertoires in COVID-19. Sequencing was performed with immunoSEQ multiplex PCR; in TCRdb, only in-frame clones are kept and a portion is missing. Here the sample spans hundreds of thousands of clones, about 90% being singletons. The sample comprised peripheral blood. The receptors derive from a man aged 18 to 29 with COVID-19, enrolled during active disease. Both conserved end residues are part of each CDR3. D genes are given only for firm matches. Not all rows give a size; the values are once, few, many and, for expanded clones, a class.

J: TRBJ2-1
size: -
V: TRBV15
D: -
CDR3: CATSRGSGTLYNEQFF
DNA: TGTGCCACCAGCAGAGGTAGCGGAACGTTGTACAATGAGCAGTTCTTC

J: TRBJ2-7
size: once
V: TRBV4-1
D: -
CDR3: CASSQATSKEYEQYF
DNA: TGCGCCAGCAGCCAAGCCACTAGTAAAGAGTACGAGCAGTACTTC

J: TRBJ2-7
size: -
V: TRBV11-2
D: TRBD1
CDR3: CASEPSNLGQDYEQYF
DNA: TGTGCCAGCGAGCCGTCAAACCTCGGACAGGACTACGAGCAGTACTTC

J: TRBJ1-1
size: -
V: TRBV10-1
D: -
CDR3: CASSEPGSGTEAFF
DNA: TGCGCCAGCAGTGAGCCTGGGTCAGGCACTGAAGCTTTCTTT

J: TRBJ2-1
size: -
V: TRBV12-3/TRBV12-4
D: -
CDR3: CASSRRGSQFF
DNA: TGTGCCAGCAGCCGCCGGGGGTCGCAGTTCTTC

J: TRBJ1-4
size: -
V: TRBV3-1/TRBV3-2
D: -
CDR3: CASSQQGQPNEKLFF
DNA: TGTGCCAGCAGCCAACAGGGACAACCTAATGAAAAACTGTTTTTT

J: TRBJ1-4
size: -
V: TRBV6-5
D: -
CDR3: CASRPPGFNEKLFF
DNA: TGTGCCAGCAGGCCTCCGGGGTTTAATGAAAAACTGTTTTTT

J: TRBJ1-6
size: -
V: TRBV2
D: -
CDR3: CASSEARGRAHNSPLHF
DNA: TGTGCCAGCAGTGAAGCGCGGGGCAGGGCTCATAATTCACCCCTCCACTTT

J: TRBJ1-5
size: -
V: TRBV12-1
D: -
CDR3: CASSFDPGGVNFRNTDNQPQHF
DNA: TGTGCCAGCAGCTTTGACCCAGGCGGGGTAAACTTTAGAAACACTGACAATCAGCCCCAGCATTTT

J: TRBJ2-5
size: -
V: TRBV6-5
D: TRBD2
CDR3: CASRPSGSMKTQYF
DNA: TGTGCCAGCAGACCTAGCGGGAGCATGAAGACCCAGTACTTC

J: TRBJ2-1
size: -
V: TRBV9
D: -
CDR3: CASSELDSSSYNEQFF
DNA: TGTGCCAGCAGCGAATTGGACTCCAGCTCCTACAATGAGCAGTTCTTC

J: TRBJ1-1
size: -
V: TRBV4-1
D: -
CDR3: CASSQDINTEAFF
DNA: TGCGCCAGCAGCCAAGATATAAACACTGAAGCTTTCTTT

J: TRBJ1-1
size: -
V: TRBV6-5
D: TRBD1
CDR3: CASSRQGLNTEAFF
DNA: TGTGCCAGCAGCCGACAGGGTCTGAACACTGAAGCTTTCTTT

J: TRBJ2-7
size: -
V: TRBV5-6
D: TRBD2
CDR3: CASSSSASGNYEQYF
DNA: TGTGCCAGCAGCTCCTCAGCTAGCGGAAACTACGAGCAGTACTTC

J: TRBJ1-2
size: many
V: TRBV5-1
D: TRBD1
CDR3: CASSQGDYGYTF
DNA: TGCGCCAGCAGCCAGGGGGACTATGGCTACACCTTC

J: TRBJ2-1
size: few
V: TRBV27
D: -
CDR3: CASSFINRYNEQFF
DNA: TGTGCCAGCAGTTTCATTAACAGGTACAATGAGCAGTTCTTC